These 9 T cell receptor beta chains came from one sample sequenced in a study of shared clonotypes between healthy human individuals. The method was immunoSEQ multiplex PCR; TCRdb's version includes in-frame clones alone and lacks a portion of them. Of 550,000 to 750,000 clones listed, about 90% are singletons. Naive-designated CD8 cells lacked CD45RO, were positively enriched for CCR7, and omitted terminally differentiated effector memory CD45RA+ cells. Sequencing was performed on naive CD8+ T cells sorted from blood. The origin of the receptors is a man aged 25-45 years in good health.

This chain uses TRBV27 with TRBJ2-1, with D perhaps TRBD2 (6 bases). This CDR3 region has 19 residues. CDR1 is MNHEY and CDR2 is SMNVEV in the germline V gene (reference sequence). Trimming pared 5 bases from V and 1 base from J, leaving 24 bases between. The CDR3 nucleotides read TGTGCCAGCAGTCTCACCGGGACTCCGTTGGATCGGTCCTACAATGAGCAGTTCTTC. This translates into CASSLTGTPLDRSYNEQFF.

V usage is TRBV27 and J usage is TRBJ2-7, with 9 bases fitting TRBD2. The germline V gene has CDR1 MNHEY and CDR2 SMNVEV (reference sequence). This CDR3 is built from 16 residues. The V segment lost 5 bases and the J segment 5 bases; nucleotides outside the gene matches: 13. The CDR3 is CASSPYIAGDYDEQYF. The CDR3 coding sequence is TGTGCCAGCAGTCCCTACATAGCGGGGGATTATGACGAGCAGTACTTC.

The V call is TRBV12-5, the J call TRBJ2-2; D is undetermined. The CDR3 has 15 amino acids. Germline V CDR1 and CDR2: LGHNT, FRNRAP. The V end lost 2 bases, the J end lost 5 bases, and 12 bases lay between the germline ends. This CDR3 is CASGLWVDRTGELFF. In nucleotides, the CDR3 is TGTGCTAGTGGTTTGTGGGTCGATCGGACCGGGGAGCTGTTTTTT.

This chain connects TRBV9 to TRBJ2-7; D possibly uses TRBD1 or TRBD2 (5 bases each). The germline V and J ends were trimmed by 4 bases and 4 bases, with 12 bases remaining between them. The germline V gene has CDR1 SGDLS and CDR2 YYNGEE. The CDR3 spans 13 residues. The CDR3 coding sequence is TGTGCCAGCAGCCCCGGGGCCTCTTACGAGCAGTACTTC. It translates to CASSPGASYEQYF.

V gene TRBV4-3 combines with J gene TRBJ2-3; weak D call: TRBD2 (6 bases). V was cut by 0 bases and J by 4 bases, with 26 bases left in between. Germline-derived CDR1 and CDR2 are LGHNA and YSLEER. The CDR3 runs to 20 residues. The chain's CDR3 is CASSQDPHSAGLRASDTQYF. The CDR3 DNA reads TGCGCCAGCAGCCAAGATCCCCACTCGGCGGGGCTTCGGGCCTCAGATACGCAGTATTTT.

This chain uses TRBV7-2 with TRBJ2-1; possible D gene TRBD1, 6 bases. V lost 2 bases and J lost 4, with 6 bases in between. The CDR3 has 13 residues. The germline V gene encodes CDR1 SGHTA and CDR2 FQGNSA. The CDR3 reads CASSLQGYNEQFF. For the CDR3, the DNA is TGTGCCAGCAGCTTACAGGGGTACAATGAGCAGTTCTTC.

In its sample, this clone was seen a few times. DNA of the CDR3: TGTGCTAGTAATCCTGGGGGGGACGAGCAGTACTTC. Its translation is CASNPGGDEQYF. The chain has TRBV12-5 and TRBJ2-7; 7 nucleotides align to TRBD2. The length of the CDR3 is 12 residues. Germline V gene data show CDR1 as LGHNT and CDR2 as FRNRAP. J gave up 5 bases and V 8 bases, and 6 bases lay outside the gene matches.

V gene TRBV28 combines with J gene TRBJ2-1; TRBD2 aligns across 10 bases. CDR3 size: 17 residues. V gave up 2 bases and J gave up 8 bases; unmatched junction bases: 12. Germline CDR1 MDHEN, CDR2 SYDVKM. CDR3 loop: CASSLIGIAGGLDEQFF. DNA for the CDR3: TGTGCCAGCAGTTTAATTGGAATAGCGGGAGGTTTGGATGAGCAGTTCTTC.

The V call is TRBV10-3, the J call TRBJ2-2; TRBD2 might be the D (6 bases). Germline CDR1 is ENHRY and CDR2 is SYGVKD. The ends were cut back, 6 bases at V and 4 bases at J, with 21 bases in the middle. The CDR3 runs to 17 residues. CDR3 sequence reads: CAISETRVGTGTGELFF. The CDR3 DNA sequence: TGTGCCATCAGCGAGACTAGGGTCGGTACGGGCACCGGGGAGCTGTTTTTT.